This is a list of T cell receptor beta chains from one sample in a study of regulatory T cells in long-lasting Graves disease. TCRdb redid the calling of the multiplex PCR reads with MiXCR, one entry per CDR3 protein. The data hold about 540,000 distinct CDR3 sequences, with roughly 14% observed a single time. These same data were also listed under a study on T cells in Graves' hyperthyroidism and ophthalmopathy.

The source material was peripheral blood mononuclear cells (PBMCs), sampled at new diagnosis, from a patient treated with antithyroid drugs. These receptors came from a man in his thirties or forties with Graves disease. Each CDR3 is given with its conserved first and last residue. A D gene is named only where the DNA matches it firmly. Clone size is shown for a subset of rows, as once, few, many or a class of expanded clone.

TRBJ2-1 TRBV27 few TRBD2 CASSVLAGVADEQFF TGTGCCAGCAGCGTACTAGCGGGAGTCGCAGATGAGCAGTTCTTC
TRBJ1-5 TRBV7-2 many . CASSNRVNQPQHF TGTGCCAGCAGCAACAGGGTCAATCAGCCCCAGCATTTT
TRBJ2-5 TRBV12-3/TRBV12-4 many TRBD2 CASSLSPWEGETQYF TGTGCCAGCAGTTTATCGCCGTGGGAGGGGGAGACCCAGTACTTC
TRBJ1-2 TRBV6-5 many . CASSYRESNYGYTF TGTGCCAGCAGTTACCGAGAGTCTAACTATGGCTACACCTTC
TRBJ2-7 TRBV6-2/TRBV6-3 many TRBD2 CASSSTGGGYEQYF TGTGCCAGCAGTTCGACGGGAGGGGGGTACGAGCAGTACTTC
TRBJ2-2 TRBV18 few . CASPSRGSTGELFF TGTGCCAGCCCGAGCAGGGGTAGCACCGGGGAGCTGTTTTTT
TRBJ2-3 TRBV20-1 many TRBD2 CSARSGSGGSDTQYF TGCAGTGCTAGGTCTGGGTCGGGAGGGTCAGATACGCAGTATTTT
TRBJ2-5 TRBV27 few TRBD2 CASRPSPGLKETQYF TGTGCCAGCAGACCAAGTCCGGGACTAAAAGAGACCCAGTACTTC
TRBJ2-3 TRBV29-1 . . CSVAGLGAGTDTQYF TGCAGCGTTGCCGGATTGGGGGCGGGCACAGATACGCAGTATTTT
TRBJ1-3 TRBV30 . . CAWSVVGGPRNTIYF TGTGCCTGGAGTGTAGTCGGGGGACCTAGAAACACCATATATTTT
TRBJ2-1 TRBV5-1 many TRBD2 CASSYLTSGGEQFF TGCGCCAGCAGCTACCTGACTAGCGGGGGTGAGCAGTTCTTC
TRBJ2-5 TRBV5-1 . . CASSFRRMDEETQYF TGCGCCAGCAGCTTTCGCAGGATGGACGAAGAGACCCAGTACTTC
TRBJ2-3 TRBV20-1 . TRBD2 CSARGLAGRTDTQYF TGCAGTGCTAGGGGGCTAGCGGGACGCACAGATACGCAGTATTTT
TRBJ2-3 TRBV12-3/TRBV12-4 many TRBD2 CASSGMSGRTGGDTQYF TGTGCCAGCAGCGGAATGAGCGGGAGAACCGGGGGAGATACGCAGTATTTT
TRBJ1-4 TRBV28 many . CASSDRSTNEKLFF TGTGCCAGCAGTGATCGTTCAACTAATGAAAAACTGTTTTTT
TRBJ2-1 TRBV29-1 many TRBD2 CSGRAGVYNEQFF TGCAGCGGAAGAGCGGGAGTCTACAATGAGCAGTTCTTC
TRBJ2-3 TRBV28 many TRBD2 CASSDEPGLAGASTDTQYF TGTGCCAGCAGTGACGAACCGGGACTAGCGGGAGCTAGCACAGATACGCAGTATTTT
TRBJ2-3 TRBV19 . TRBD2 CASSFGLAGWDTQYF TGTGCCAGTAGTTTCGGACTAGCGGGATGGGATACGCAGTATTTT
TRBJ1-3 TRBV5-1 . . CASSPSGTTYSGNTIYF TGCGCCAGCAGCCCATCCGGGACGACATACTCTGGAAACACCATATATTTT
TRBJ2-1 TRBV11-2 many TRBD2 CASRSYSGRNNEQFF TGTGCCAGCAGATCGTATAGCGGGAGGAATAATGAGCAGTTCTTC
TRBJ2-1 TRBV27 many TRBD2 CASSQGVREGLFF TGTGCCAGCAGTCAAGGGGTACGGGAGGGACTGTTCTTC
TRBJ2-5 TRBV4-1 few TRBD2 CASSQAVAGVRETQYF TGCGCCAGCAGCCAAGCAGTAGCGGGAGTACGAGAGACCCAGTACTTC
TRBJ2-1 TRBV24-1 many TRBD2 CATGDSGRAGGEQFF TGTGCCACCGGGGATAGCGGGAGGGCGGGTGGTGAGCAGTTCTTC